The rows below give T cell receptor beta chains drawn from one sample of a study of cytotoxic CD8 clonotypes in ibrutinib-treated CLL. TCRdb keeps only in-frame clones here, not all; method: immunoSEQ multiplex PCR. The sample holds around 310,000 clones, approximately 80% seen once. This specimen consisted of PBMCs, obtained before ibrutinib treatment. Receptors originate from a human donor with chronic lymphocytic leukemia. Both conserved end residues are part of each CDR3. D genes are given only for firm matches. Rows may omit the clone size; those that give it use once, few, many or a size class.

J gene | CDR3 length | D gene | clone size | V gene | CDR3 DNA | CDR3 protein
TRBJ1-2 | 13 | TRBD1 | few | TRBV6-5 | TGTGCCAGCAGTTACCGGACAGGGAGTGGCTACACCTTC | CASSYRTGSGYTF
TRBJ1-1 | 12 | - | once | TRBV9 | TGTGCCAGCAGCCGGGGTAACACTGAAGCTTTCTTT | CASSRGNTEAFF
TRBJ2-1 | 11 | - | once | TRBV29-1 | TGCAGCGTTGACCGTTGGGGTGAGCAGTTCTTC | CSVDRWGEQFF
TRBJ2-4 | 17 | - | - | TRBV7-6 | TGTGCCAGCAGCTCCCAGTTTCGTCGGGCAGGGGAAAACATTCAGTACTTC | CASSSQFRRAGENIQYF
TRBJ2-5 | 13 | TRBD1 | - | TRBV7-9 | TGTGCCAGCAGCATTACAGGGGGGGAGACCCAGTACTTC | CASSITGGETQYF
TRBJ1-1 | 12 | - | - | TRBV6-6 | TGTGCCAGCAGTCTCGGCAGGGGTATGGCTTTCTTT | CASSLGRGMAFF
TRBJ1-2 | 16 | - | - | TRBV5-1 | TGCGCCAGCAGCTACGAATCGTCAAGATCGATGTATGGCTACACCTTC | CASSYESSRSMYGYTF
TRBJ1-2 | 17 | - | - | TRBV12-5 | TGTGCTAGTGGTTTCTCGGAAAAAACTGGGGAAAACTATGGCTACACCTTC | CASGFSEKTGENYGYTF
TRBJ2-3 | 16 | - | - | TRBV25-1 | TGTGCCAGCAGTGGGTCGGTGGGGGCGCGGGCAGATACGCAGTATTTT | CASSGSVGARADTQYF
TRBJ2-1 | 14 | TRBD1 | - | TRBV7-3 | TGTGCCAGCAGCCCGAGGACAGGGTACAATGAGCAGTTCTTC | CASSPRTGYNEQFF
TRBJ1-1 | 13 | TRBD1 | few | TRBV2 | TGTGCCAGCAGTAGTGGACAGGGCACTGAAGCTTTCTTT | CASSSGQGTEAFF
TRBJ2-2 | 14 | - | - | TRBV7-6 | TGTGCCAGCAGCTTATCCGTCAGACCCGGGGAGCTGTTTTTT | CASSLSVRPGELFF
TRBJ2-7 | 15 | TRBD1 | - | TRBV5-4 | TGTGCCAGCAGTTACACCGGGACAGGGACTTACGAGCAGTACTTC | CASSYTGTGTYEQYF
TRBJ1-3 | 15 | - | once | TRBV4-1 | TGCGCCAGCAGCCAAGAAGGGCGCTCTGGAAACACCATATATTTT | CASSQEGRSGNTIYF
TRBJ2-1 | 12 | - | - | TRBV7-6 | TGTGCCAGCAGCTCCCCCCCCAATGAGCAGTTCTTC | CASSSPPNEQFF
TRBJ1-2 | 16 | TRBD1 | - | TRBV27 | TGTGCCAGCAGTTTCGACCACCGGGACAGGGACGATGGCTACACCTTC | CASSFDHRDRDDGYTF
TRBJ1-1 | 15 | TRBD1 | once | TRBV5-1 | TGCGCCAGCAGCTCGAACTACAGGGGGATCGCTGAAGCTTTCTTT | CASSSNYRGIAEAFF
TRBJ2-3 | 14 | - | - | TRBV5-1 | TGCGCCAGCAGCTTGCGGGAGCCCACAGATACGCAGTATTTT | CASSLREPTDTQYF
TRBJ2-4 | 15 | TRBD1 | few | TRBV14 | TGTGCCAGCAGCGCAGGACAGGGGCGTCTGGACATTCAGTACTTC | CASSAGQGRLDIQYF
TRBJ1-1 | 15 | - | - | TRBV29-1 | TGCAGCGTTGTAGGAGGTCTGAGGTCGTTCGCTGAAGCTTTCTTT | CSVVGGLRSFAEAFF
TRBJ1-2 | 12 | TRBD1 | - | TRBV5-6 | TGTGCCAGCAGCGACAGGGCCTATGGCTACACCTTC | CASSDRAYGYTF
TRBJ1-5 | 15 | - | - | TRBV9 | TGTGCCAGCAGCCCGAGCGGGGCAGGGAGGCAGCCCCAGCATTTT | CASSPSGAGRQPQHF
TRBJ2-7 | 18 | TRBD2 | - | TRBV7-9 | TGTGCCAGCAGCCCCGGGACTAGCGGTAGGAGACCTTCCTACGAGCAGTACTTC | CASSPGTSGRRPSYEQYF
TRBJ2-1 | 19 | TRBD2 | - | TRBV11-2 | TGTGCCAGCAGCTCATTAGCCCGGGGGACTAGCGGGAGGGCCAATGAGCAGTTCTTC | CASSSLARGTSGRANEQFF
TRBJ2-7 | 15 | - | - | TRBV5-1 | TGCGCCAGCAGCCCCAATCTAGGGCTCCTCTACGAGCAGTACTTC | CASSPNLGLLYEQYF
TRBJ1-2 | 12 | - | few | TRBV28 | TGTGCCAGCAGTCTGAGAAACTATGGCTACACCTTC | CASSLRNYGYTF
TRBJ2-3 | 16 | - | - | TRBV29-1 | TGCAGCGTTGAAGGGTTAGACGGACCACGCACAGATACGCAGTATTTT | CSVEGLDGPRTDTQYF
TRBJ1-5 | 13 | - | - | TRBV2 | TGTGCCAGCAGTGACGATCTGAATCAGCCCCAGCATTTT | CASSDDLNQPQHF
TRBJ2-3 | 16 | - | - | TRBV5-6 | TGTGCCAGCAGCTTGGCCCTTGCGCGGGAACCCGATACGCAGTATTTT | CASSLALAREPDTQYF
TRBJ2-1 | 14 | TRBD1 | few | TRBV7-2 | TGTGCCAGCAGCCAACGGACAGGGGACAATGAGCAGTTCTTC | CASSQRTGDNEQFF
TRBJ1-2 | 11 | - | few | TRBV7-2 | TGTGCCAGCAGCTTGGGGTTTGGCTACACCTTC | CASSLGFGYTF